The rows below give T cell receptor beta chains drawn from one sample of a study of blood T cell repertoires in COVID-19. The method was immunoSEQ multiplex PCR; TCRdb's version includes in-frame clones alone and lacks a portion of them. The sample contains about 72,000 clones, approximately 86% of which appear only once. Material: peripheral blood. The receptors derive from a woman aged 55-69 years with acute or convalescent COVID-19. Each CDR3 is given with its conserved first and last residue. D genes are given only for firm matches. Rows give clone size only sometimes, using once, few, many, or a class for an expanded clone.

J | size | D | V | DNA | CDR3
TRBJ2-7 | NA | NA | TRBV28 | TGTGCCAGCAGAGAGAAACAACAGGCTAGCTCCTACGAGCAGTACTTC | CASREKQQASSYEQYF
TRBJ2-2 | NA | NA | TRBV19 | TGTGCCAGTAGTTTGGACAGGAACACCGGGGAGCTGTTTTTT | CASSLDRNTGELFF
TRBJ2-2 | NA | TRBD1 | TRBV25-1 | TGTGCCAGCACCGGGACAGGCCTGAACACCGGGGAGCTGTTTTTT | CASTGTGLNTGELFF
TRBJ1-6 | once | TRBD1 | TRBV6-2/TRBV6-3 | TGTGCCAGCAGTGCCGGGGGACAGGGGATGAGGGATTCACCCCTCCACTTT | CASSAGGQGMRDSPLHF
TRBJ2-3 | NA | TRBD2 | TRBV7-9 | TGTGCCAGCAGCTTAGGAAAAGTTCTAGCGGCCGATACGCAGTATTTT | CASSLGKVLAADTQYF
TRBJ2-7 | NA | NA | TRBV6-6 | TGTGCCAGCAGTCCTACAGGATCCTACGAGCAGTACTTC | CASSPTGSYEQYF
TRBJ1-1 | NA | NA | TRBV6-5 | TGTGCCGGAACCCGTCAGGGGAACACTGAAGCTTTCTTT | CAGTRQGNTEAFF
TRBJ1-3 | NA | TRBD1 | TRBV5-1 | TGCGCCAGCAGCATTCGACAGGGGGGAAACACCATATATTTT | CASSIRQGGNTIYF
TRBJ1-2 | NA | TRBD1 | TRBV2 | TGTGCCAGCAGGGACCCGGACAGGACCTATGGCTACACCTTC | CASRDPDRTYGYTF
TRBJ2-5 | NA | NA | TRBV7-2 | TGTGCCAGCAGCTCCCAGTCTGGTATTCAAGAGACCCAGTACTTC | CASSSQSGIQETQYF
TRBJ2-2 | NA | TRBD1 | TRBV2 | TGTGCCAGCAGTCTTACAGGGGGCAACCTGGGAACCGGGGAGCTGTTTTTT | CASSLTGGNLGTGELFF